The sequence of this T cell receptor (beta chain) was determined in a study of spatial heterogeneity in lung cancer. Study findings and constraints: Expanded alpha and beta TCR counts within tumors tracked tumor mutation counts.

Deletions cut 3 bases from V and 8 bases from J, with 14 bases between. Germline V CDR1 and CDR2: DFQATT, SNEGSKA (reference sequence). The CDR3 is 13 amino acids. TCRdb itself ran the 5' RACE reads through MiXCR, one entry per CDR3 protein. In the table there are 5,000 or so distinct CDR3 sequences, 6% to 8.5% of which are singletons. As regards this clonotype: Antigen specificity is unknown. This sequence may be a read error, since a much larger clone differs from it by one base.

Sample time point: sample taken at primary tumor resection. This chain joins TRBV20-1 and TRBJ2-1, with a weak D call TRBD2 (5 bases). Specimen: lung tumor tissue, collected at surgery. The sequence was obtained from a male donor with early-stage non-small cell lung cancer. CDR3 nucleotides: TGCAGTGCTAGCTTGAGGGCCTTTGATGAGCAGTTCTTC. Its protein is CSASLRAFDEQFF.